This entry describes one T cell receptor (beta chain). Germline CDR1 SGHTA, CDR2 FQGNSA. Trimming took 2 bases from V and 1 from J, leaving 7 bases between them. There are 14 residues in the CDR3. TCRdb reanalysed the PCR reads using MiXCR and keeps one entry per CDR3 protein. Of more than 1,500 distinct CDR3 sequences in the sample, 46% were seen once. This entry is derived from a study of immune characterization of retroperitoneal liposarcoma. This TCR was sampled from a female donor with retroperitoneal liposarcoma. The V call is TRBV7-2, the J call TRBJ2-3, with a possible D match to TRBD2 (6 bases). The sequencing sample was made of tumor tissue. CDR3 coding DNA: TGTGCCAGCAGCTTATCGGGGGGCACAGATACGCAGTATTTT. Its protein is CASSLSGGTDTQYF.